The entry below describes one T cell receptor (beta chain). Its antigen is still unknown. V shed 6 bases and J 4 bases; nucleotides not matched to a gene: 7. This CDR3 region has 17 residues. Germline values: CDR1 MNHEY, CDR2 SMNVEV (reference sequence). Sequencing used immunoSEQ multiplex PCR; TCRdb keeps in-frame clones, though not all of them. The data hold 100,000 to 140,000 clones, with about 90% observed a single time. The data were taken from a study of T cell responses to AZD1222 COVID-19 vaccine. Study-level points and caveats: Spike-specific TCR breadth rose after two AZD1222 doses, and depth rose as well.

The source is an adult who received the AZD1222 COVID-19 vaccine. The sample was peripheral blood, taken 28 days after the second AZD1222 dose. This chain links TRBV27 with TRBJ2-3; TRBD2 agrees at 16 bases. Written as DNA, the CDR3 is TGTGCCAGCAGCCCGGGACTAGCGGGAGGGTACCCAGATACGCAGTATTTT. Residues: CASSPGLAGGYPDTQYF.